In its sample, the clone carrying this TCR beta chain was seen a few times. Its antigen is still unknown. Trimming pared 5 bases from V and 9 bases from J, leaving 14 bases between. The CDR3 has 14 residues. Per germline, CDR1 MNHEY and CDR2 SMNVEV (reference sequence). These data originate in a study of blood T cells in healthy people across ages. About the study: Roughly one uniquely barcoded beta molecule per two T cells was captured.

With a J-beta primer mix and a sample-barcoded 5' primer, a second PCR ran about 7 to 12 cycles. TCRdb processed the 5' RACE reads anew with MiXCR; each CDR3 protein has one entry. The sample lists under 2,000,000 distinct CDR3 sequences, around half occurring once. Findings and limits, study-wide: More naive CD4+ cells and higher diversity were found in long-lived than in aged donors.

Peripheral blood samples of around 9.5 milliliters were drawn from each donor. Sequencing input: blood. The rearrangement uses TRBV27 and TRBJ1-6; TRBD1 is a possible D gene (6 bases). The TCR was taken from a middle-aged woman in good health. The chain's CDR3 is CASSQTGLRSPLHF. For the CDR3, the DNA is TGTGCCAGCAGTCAGACAGGTTTACGTTCACCCCTCCACTTT.